Shown below are 29 T cell receptor beta chains from a single sample sequenced in a study of blood T cells in healthy people across ages. Using a J-beta primer mix together with a sample-barcoded 5' primer, a second PCR was run for about 6 to 11 cycles. MiXCR, applied by TCRdb to the 5' RACE reads, yields one record per CDR3 protein. The profile shows some 1.4 million distinct CDR3 sequences, around 42% of them singletons. The sequenced sample consisted of blood. The source of these receptors is a woman aged 18-29 years in good health.

Points on this clonotype: This may stem from a read error, because a much larger clone lies one nucleotide away. The V and J genes are TRBV27 and TRBJ2-1; 13 bases are a match to TRBD2. CDR1 MNHEY and CDR2 SMNVEV come from the germline V gene (reference sequence). The CDR3 is 16 amino acids. V was clipped by 5 bases and J by 4 bases; unmatched bases: 5. CDR3 sequence: CASSGGLAGQYNEQFF. The CDR3 coding sequence is TGTGCCAGCAGTGGGGGACTAGCGGGGCAGTACAATGAGCAGTTCTTC.

The chain combines TRBV13 with TRBJ2-3, with unresolved D. The V gene's germline CDR1 is PRHDT and CDR2 FYEKMQ (reference sequence). The CDR3 is made up of 14 amino acids. Trimming cost V 2 bases and J 3 bases, with 9 bases left between them. The CDR3 loop is CASSLKWITDTQYF. CDR3 coding DNA: TGTGCCAGCAGCTTAAAGTGGATAACAGATACGCAGTATTTT. Full variable domain (remainder filled in from reference TRBV13 and TRBJ2-3): AAGVIQSPRHLIKEKRETATLKCYPIPRHDTVYWYQQGPGQDPQFLISFYEKMQSDKGSIPDRFSAQQFSDYHSELNMSSLELGDSALYFCASSLKWITDTQYFGPGTRLTVL.

The chain combines TRBV20-1 with TRBJ2-7; no clear D. Trimming cost V 6 bases and J 3 bases, with 18 bases left between them. CDR1 is DFQATT and CDR2 is SNEGSKA in the germline V gene (reference sequence). This CDR3 has 14 amino acids. In DNA, the CDR3 is TGCAGTGCCTCAAGTAGCAAAAATGACTACGAGCAGTACTTC. Residues: CSASSSKNDYEQYF.

This clonotype occurred a few times. The chain combines TRBV27 with TRBJ2-1; no definite D call. The CDR3 length is 13 residues. The germline V gene encodes CDR1 MNHEY and CDR2 SMNVEV (reference sequence). Trimming shortened V by 5 bases and J by 3 bases, and 8 bases separated the two germline ends. CDR3 sequence reads: CASSASNYNEQFF. CDR3 DNA: TGTGCCAGCAGTGCCTCCAACTACAATGAGCAGTTCTTC.

This sequence joins TRBV30 and TRBJ2-7; D might be TRBD2 (5 bases). The CDR3 is made up of 14 amino acids. Per germline, CDR1 GTSNPN and CDR2 SVGIG (reference sequence). Deletions cut 3 bases from V and 0 bases from J, with 12 bases between. CDR3 in amino acids: CAWRPGVYSYEQYF. CDR3 sequence (DNA): TGTGCCTGGAGGCCCGGGGTTTACTCCTACGAGCAGTACTTC.

This chain links TRBV3-1 with TRBJ2-7; D may be TRBD1 or TRBD2 (6 bases each). Germline loops: CDR1 LGHDT, CDR2 YNNKEL (reference sequence). The CDR3 loop spans 14 amino acids. The germline V and J ends were trimmed by 2 bases and 5 bases, with 13 bases remaining between them. CDR3 coding DNA: TGTGCCAGCAGCCAATTAGGGGGGAGCGACGAGCAGTACTTC. Translation: CASSQLGGSDEQYF.

This clonotype has only a few counts. The CDR3 loop reads CASSLGHPSYNEQFF. CDR3 DNA sequence: TGTGCCAGCAGCCTGGGACACCCCTCCTACAATGAGCAGTTCTTC. This rearrangement joins TRBV7-3 to TRBJ2-1; D may be TRBD1 (6 bases). The V end was cut by 5 bases, the J end by 0 bases, with 11 bases between. This CDR3 contains 15 residues. The germline CDR1 and CDR2 sequences are SGHTA and FQGTGA.

The chain has TRBV6-5 and TRBJ2-1, with a possible D match to TRBD2 (6 bases). Between the trimmed V and J ends, which lost 1 base and 2 bases, there was a span of 9 bases. The CDR3 totals 15 residues. Looked up from germline, CDR1 is MNHEY and CDR2 is SVGAGI. The CDR3 spells CASSYLRLAYNEQFF. The CDR3 nucleotides read TGTGCCAGCAGTTACTTGAGACTAGCCTACAATGAGCAGTTCTTC.

This clonotype was detected only a few times. This chain joins TRBV11-2 and TRBJ2-5; weak D call: TRBD2 (6 bases). The tail of the sequence fits TRBJ2-7 better, so the J call may be wrong. Germline values: CDR1 SGHAT, CDR2 FQNNGV. The CDR3 loop spans 13 amino acids. CDR3 nucleotide sequence: TGTGCCAGCAGCCTGACTAGACGCATCGAGCAGTACTTC. It is translated as CASSLTRRIEQYF.

The gene calls are TRBV5-5 and TRBJ2-3, with TRBD1 matching 8 bases. Germline CDR1 is SGHKS and CDR2 is YYEKEE (reference sequence). The CDR3 contains 17 residues. V lost 1 base and J lost 3; bases outside the gene matches: 10. The CDR3 is CASSLNDRGRGTDTQYF. CDR3 coding DNA: TGTGCCAGCAGCTTGAACGACAGGGGAAGAGGGACAGATACGCAGTATTTT.

This clonotype was found a few times. The chain couples TRBV20-1 to TRBJ2-7, with 7 bases that match TRBD1. CDR1 DFQATT and CDR2 SNEGSKA come from the germline V gene (reference sequence). V was clipped by 0 bases and J by 3 bases; unmatched bases: 8. The CDR3 covers 15 residues. The CDR3 sequence: CSARDSETGIYEQYF. As DNA, the CDR3 is TGCAGTGCTAGAGATTCTGAGACAGGGATCTACGAGCAGTACTTC.

This clonotype was seen a few times. The rearrangement uses TRBV28 and TRBJ2-1; 11 positions match TRBD2. The CDR3 has 13 amino acids. The V and J ends lost 6 bases and 6 bases, in that order; junction bases with no gene match: 1. The germline gives CDR1 MDHEN, CDR2 SYDVKM. The CDR3 DNA follows: TGTGCCAGCAGGACTAGCGGGGCCAATGAGCAGTTCTTC. It encodes CASRTSGANEQFF.

This clonotype was seen only a few times. The chain recombines TRBV4-1 with TRBJ1-1, with 7 positions matching TRBD1. The length of the CDR3 is 16 residues. CDR1 and CDR2 from the germline V gene are MGHRA and YSYEKL. Losses at the gene ends were 2 bases for V and 2 bases for J; bases not matched to a gene: 8. The CDR3 region is CASSQTRGGYNTEAFF. CDR3 coding DNA: TGCGCCAGCAGCCAAACCAGGGGGGGGTATAACACTGAAGCTTTCTTT.

This clonotype was picked up a small number of times. The chain carries TRBV3-1 and TRBJ2-7; 8 bases align to TRBD2. In germline, CDR1 is LGHDT, CDR2 YNNKEL (reference sequence). Losses at the gene ends were 3 bases for V and 5 bases for J; bases not matched to a gene: 3. The CDR3 runs to 13 residues. The CDR3 DNA reads as TGTGCCAGCAGCCAGGGGACTAGTAACGAGCAGTACTTC. Protein product: CASSQGTSNEQYF.

The chain is built from TRBV29-1 and TRBJ2-1; 11 bases are shared with TRBD2. This CDR3 spans 14 amino acids. V lost 1 base to trimming and J lost 7 bases; unmatched junction nucleotides: 3. Germline V gene lookup returns CDR1 SQVTM and CDR2 ANQGSEA. As DNA, the CDR3 is TGCAGCGTTGAAGGTAGCGGGGGGGTTAATGAGCAGTTCTTC. It yields the protein CSVEGSGGVNEQFF.

The genes are TRBV20-1 and TRBJ2-7; 12 bases align to TRBD2. CDR3 size: 13 residues. V was clipped by 4 bases and J by 6 bases; unmatched bases: 4. CDR1 and CDR2 (germline): DFQATT, SNEGSKA (reference sequence). DNA of the CDR3: TGCAGTGCTATACTAGCGGGAGGTAGCGAGCAGTACTTC. Translating it yields CSAILAGGSEQYF.

A few counts support this clonotype. This chain links TRBV4-1 with TRBJ1-1; D gene uncertain. The CDR3 contains 15 residues. CDR1 is MGHRA, CDR2 YSYEKL, per germline. The ends were cut back, 0 bases at V and 3 bases at J, with 11 bases in the middle. The CDR3 region has the DNA TGCGCCAGCAGCCAAGATCTTCCGAGCTACACTGAAGCTTTCTTT. Translated, it gives CASSQDLPSYTEAFF.

The chain joins TRBV12-3 or TRBV12-4 to TRBJ1-1, with 7 nucleotides matching TRBD1. The CDR3 runs to 13 residues. With V trimmed by 7 bases and J by 4 bases, 6 bases remained unmatched. The CDR3 nucleotides read TGTGCCAGCATGGCAGGGGGAGGCACTGAAGCTTTCTTT. It is translated as CASMAGGGTEAFF.

V gene TRBV3-1 combines with J gene TRBJ1-1; 8 bases map to TRBD1. The germline V gene has CDR1 LGHDT and CDR2 YNNKEL (reference sequence). The CDR3 sequence is 13 residues long. The V gene end was trimmed by 1 base and the J gene end by 10 bases; junction bases not matched to a gene: 5. The CDR3 protein is CASSQGRTGRAFF. The CDR3, as DNA: TGTGCCAGCAGCCAAGGTCGGACAGGGCGAGCTTTCTTT.

Only one count was recorded for this clonotype. V gene TRBV10-1 combines with J gene TRBJ2-1, with 10 bases that match TRBD2. The J call may be incorrect, as the DNA end agrees better with TRBJ2-7. The CDR3 spans 15 residues. CDR1 is WNHNN and CDR2 is SYGVQD in the germline V gene (reference sequence). CDR3 region: CASSVRTSGDNEQYF. DNA of the CDR3: TGCGCCAGCAGTGTCAGGACTAGCGGCGACAATGAGCAGTACTTC.

V is TRBV29-1 and J is TRBJ2-2; 7 nucleotides match TRBD1. The CDR3 runs 11 residues. V lost 6 bases, J lost 7 bases, and 2 bases stayed unmatched. Germline loops: CDR1 SQVTM, CDR2 ANQGSEA. The CDR3 DNA is TGCAGCGTCCAGGGGGACGGGGAGCTGTTTTTT. It codes for CSVQGDGELFF.

This clonotype was seen a handful of times. The chain combines TRBV29-1 with TRBJ2-5, with 16 bases identical to TRBD2. The CDR3 is 18 residues long. Germline CDR1 and CDR2: SQVTM and ANQGSEA. J was trimmed by 3 bases and V by 6 bases; bases with no gene match: 13. The CDR3 bases are TGCAGCGTGGCCGGGACTAGCGGGAGGGGCCAATGGGAAGAGACCCAGTACTTC. Protein sequence: CSVAGTSGRGQWEETQYF.

V usage is TRBV20-1 and J usage is TRBJ2-7; TRBD1 aligns across 12 bases. This CDR3 spans 14 amino acids. CDR1 and CDR2 from the germline V gene are DFQATT and SNEGSKA (reference sequence). Losses at the gene ends were 1 base for V and 6 bases for J; bases not matched to a gene: 4. Here the CDR3 reads CSARGDRGLGEQYF. For the CDR3, the DNA is TGCAGTGCTAGAGGGGACAGGGGGCTTGGCGAGCAGTACTTC.

This clonotype was detected a few times. In DNA form, the CDR3 reads TGTGCCAGCAGTTCCGGTGCTTTGGGAGGGAATGAGCAGTTCTTC. Translated, it gives CASSSGALGGNEQFF. The chain links TRBV28 to TRBJ2-1; TRBD2 aligns across 7 bases. The CDR3 loop spans 15 amino acids. Germline trimming cut 4 bases from V and 7 bases from J; bases unmatched to any gene: 10. In germline, CDR1 is MDHEN, CDR2 SYDVKM.

The rearrangement joins TRBV20-1 to TRBJ1-2; the D gene is possibly TRBD1 (6 bases). The CDR3 covers 16 residues. The V end was cut by 6 bases, the J end by 4 bases, with 24 bases between. CDR1 and CDR2 from the germline V gene are DFQATT and SNEGSKA (reference sequence). Written as DNA, the CDR3 is TGCAGTGCCGAGACGGGGGGCGCGGAACTGATCTATGGCTACACCTTC. Translating gives CSAETGGAELIYGYTF.

In the case of this clonotype: Germline is not matched at one junction end, which may reflect a read error. The chain links TRBV10-3 to TRBJ2-3; D could derive from TRBD1 or TRBD2 (6 bases each). The length of the CDR3 is 15 residues. Looked up from germline, CDR1 is ENHRY and CDR2 is SYGVKD. The CDR3 here is CAIKSLAGGTDTRYF. The CDR3 nucleotides read TGTGCCATCAAATCACTAGCTGGGGGCACAGATACGCGGTATTTT.

The chain uses TRBV6-5 and TRBJ2-5, with D tentatively TRBD1 or TRBD2 (5 bases each). Matching the DNA end better, TRBJ2-7 makes the J call doubtful. Germline V CDR1 and CDR2: MNHEY, SVGAGI. The CDR3 contains 14 residues. The CDR3 nucleotides read TGTGCCAGCAGTTACGCGAGGGGTGTAAACGAGCAGTACTTC. It encodes CASSYARGVNEQYF.

The chain couples TRBV7-8 to TRBJ1-4; unclear D gene. V gave up 5 bases and J gave up 8 bases, with 12 bases separating them. Germline CDR1 SGHVS, CDR2 FQNEAQ. CDR3 size: 13 residues. Here the CDR3 reads CASSVTVGEKLFF. CDR3 coding DNA: TGTGCCAGCAGCGTAACAGTGGGGGAAAAACTGTTTTTT.

In its sample, this clonotype was seen a few times. The chain is built from TRBV6-6 and TRBJ1-5; 10 nucleotides line up with TRBD1. Losses at the gene ends were 1 base for V and 7 bases for J; bases not matched to a gene: 4. Germline V gives CDR1 MNHNY, CDR2 SVGAGI (reference sequence). The CDR3 consists of 15 residues. CDR3 in amino acids: CASSYWDRGGQPQHF. The CDR3 nucleotides read TGTGCCAGCAGTTACTGGGACAGGGGTGGGCAGCCCCAGCATTTT.